A single sample gave rise to the 9 T cell receptor beta chains below, sequenced in a study of blood T cell repertoires in COVID-19. Sequencing used immunoSEQ multiplex PCR; TCRdb keeps in-frame clones, though not all of them. The data show 200,000 to 300,000 clones, approximately 88% seen once. What was sequenced was peripheral blood. These TCRs come from a woman younger than 45 with COVID-19, enrolled during active disease.

The V call is TRBV5-1, the J call TRBJ1-6; weak D call: TRBD1 (6 bases). The CDR3 has 16 residues. V lost 0 bases, J lost 8 bases, and 15 bases lay in between. Germline V lookup: CDR1 SGHRS, CDR2 YFSETQ. The CDR3 nucleotides are TGCGCCAGCAGCTTGGAGGGGGATTCCTCATATTCACCCCTCCACTTT. It encodes CASSLEGDSSYSPLHF.

This clone was recorded only once. At one of its ends the junction is not consistent with the germline gene, which may arise from a read error. The genes are TRBV7-7 and TRBJ2-1; 12 nucleotides align to TRBD2. Germline loops: CDR1 SSHAT, CDR2 FNYEAQ (reference sequence). The length of the CDR3 is 15 residues. The CDR3 protein is CASSPGTSGFNEQFF. CDR3 in DNA: TGTGCTAGCAGCCCCGGGACTAGCGGGTTCAATGAGCAGTTCTTC.

V gene TRBV18 combines with J gene TRBJ1-1, with D possibly TRBD1 on 5 matching bases. CDR1 and CDR2 (germline): KGHSH, LQKENI. The CDR3 consists of 15 residues. Deletions cut 2 bases from V and 4 bases from J, with 14 bases between. The CDR3 spells CASSPYQGSGTEAFF. CDR3 nucleotides: TGTGCCAGCTCACCATATCAGGGTTCGGGCACTGAAGCTTTCTTT.

The chain has TRBV2 and TRBJ2-3; 8 bases align to TRBD1. Germline values: CDR1 SNHLY, CDR2 FYNNEI. CDR3 size: 17 residues. Trimming at V came to 4 bases and at J to 2 bases, leaving 11 bases not matched to a gene. The CDR3 nucleotides are TGTGCCAGCAGTGGTTTCTGGGACAGGACCCACACAGATACGCAGTATTTT. It translates to CASSGFWDRTHTDTQYF.

The rearrangement uses TRBV5-4 and TRBJ2-7; D is possibly TRBD2 (7 bases). In germline, CDR1 is SGHNT, CDR2 YYREEE (reference sequence). Trimming left V 3 bases short and J 2 bases short, with 12 bases between. This CDR3 is 14 amino acids long. The CDR3 DNA is TGTGCCAGCAGCTGGACGGGGGGCCCCTACGAGCAGTACTTC. Translation: CASSWTGGPYEQYF.

The CDR3 reads CATSDGRGDNQPQHF. CDR3 coding DNA: TGTGCCACCAGTGATGGGCGGGGGGACAATCAGCCCCAGCATTTT. The chain employs TRBV24-1 and TRBJ1-5, with D possibly being TRBD1 (5 bases). Germline V CDR1 and CDR2: KGHDR, SFDVKD. This CDR3 has 15 residues. Trimming stripped 3 bases from V and 3 bases from J, with 11 bases between.

The chain combines TRBV24-1 with TRBJ2-5; the match to TRBD2 covers 8 bases. This CDR3 region has 17 residues. Germline V gene lookup returns CDR1 KGHDR and CDR2 SFDVKD. The ends lost 5 bases at V and 4 bases at J; junction bases unmatched: 14. In DNA form, the CDR3 reads TGTGCCACCAGTGGGAAACGAGCGGGGGCCCGGGGAGAGACCCAGTACTTC. Residues: CATSGKRAGARGETQYF.

The V and J genes are TRBV7-2 and TRBJ2-4, with D maybe TRBD2 (5 bases). V gave up 2 bases and J gave up 7 bases, with 18 bases separating them. The length of the CDR3 is 16 residues. Per germline, CDR1 SGHTA and CDR2 FQGNSA. In DNA, the CDR3 is TGTGCCAGCAGCTTATCCGGCGGGTCGGGTGGCAACATTCAGTACTTC. Protein sequence: CASSLSGGSGGNIQYF.

The chain combines TRBV10-3 with TRBJ1-1; 7 positions agree with TRBD1. This CDR3 comprises 14 residues. The ends lost 7 bases at V and 1 base at J; junction bases unmatched: 6. In germline, CDR1 is ENHRY, CDR2 SYGVKD. The CDR3 coding sequence is TGTGCCATCATGAAGGGGGCAGGGAACACTGAAGCTTTCTTT. This translates into CAIMKGAGNTEAFF.